This TCR beta chain comes out of a study of Graves' ophthalmopathy and Graves' hyperthyroidism. Turning to the study itself: Upon initial diagnosis and before any treatment, peripheral blood was collected. Study-level results: Blood also carried most expanded thyroid clonotypes exceeding 0.001 frequency.

For this clonotype: Its antigen is currently unknown.

Amplification targeted the TCR beta CDR3 regions, with RNA transcripts as the source material. The first-round RT-PCR employed HTBI primers together with the Qiagen OneStep RT-PCR kit. A multiplex PCR was then performed as the second round. TCRdb itself ran the multiplex PCR reads through MiXCR, one entry per CDR3 protein. The repertoire holds roughly 170,000 distinct CDR3 sequences, with 39% as singletons. Fresh peripheral blood, around 9.8 ml, was the PBMC source. Deletions cut 6 bases from V and 2 bases from J, with 10 bases between. CDR3 length equals 13 residues. The TCR was taken from a man in his thirties or forties with Graves' ophthalmopathy. The material sequenced was peripheral blood. V and J are TRBV12-3 or TRBV12-4 and TRBJ2-5; perhaps TRBD2 as D (5 bases). The CDR3: CASSRSGQETQYF. Written as DNA, the CDR3 is TGTGCCAGCAGCCGGTCGGGGCAAGAGACCCAGTACTTC.